This T cell receptor (beta chain) was identified in a study of cytomegalovirus exposure and HLA in healthy donors. The overall study: The approximately 120 validation repertoires used the same platform as the 500 to 700 first-cohort repertoires, a later analysis reported.

Concerning this clone: No antigen is known for it.

CDR1 LGHNA and CDR2 YNFKEQ come from the germline V gene. Germline trimming cut 0 bases from V and 5 bases from J; bases unmatched to any gene: 15. This CDR3 comprises 18 residues. This table comes from immunoSEQ multiplex PCR, and its TCRdb copy is limited to in-frame clones, with some not included. The sample holds some 79,000 clones; over 90% are singletons and the top ten take 3.2%. Study findings and constraints: The classifier was said to identify cytomegalovirus status with high specificity and sensitivity. Specificity for CMV antigens was confirmed in vitro for a few of the CMV-associated chains.

The TCR originated in a young woman in good health and CMV-seropositive. Sequenced sample: PBMCs. This sequence joins TRBV4-2 and TRBJ2-5; TRBD2 matches at 7 bases. The CDR3 nucleotides are TGTGCCAGCAGCCAAGATGTTACTAGCGAATCCCGTGGGGAGACCCAGTACTTC. This gives the protein CASSQDVTSESRGETQYF.